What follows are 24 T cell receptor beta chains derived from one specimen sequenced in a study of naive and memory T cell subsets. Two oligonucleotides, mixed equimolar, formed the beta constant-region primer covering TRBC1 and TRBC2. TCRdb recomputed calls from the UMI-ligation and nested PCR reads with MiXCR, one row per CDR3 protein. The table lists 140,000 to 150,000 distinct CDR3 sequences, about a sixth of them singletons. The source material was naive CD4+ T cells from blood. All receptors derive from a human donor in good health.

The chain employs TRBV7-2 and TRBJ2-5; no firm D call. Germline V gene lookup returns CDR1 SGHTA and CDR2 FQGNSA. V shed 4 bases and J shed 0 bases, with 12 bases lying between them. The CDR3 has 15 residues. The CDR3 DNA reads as TGTGCCAGCAGCTCCTCCCGATTGTACCAAGAGACCCAGTACTTC. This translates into CASSSSRLYQETQYF.

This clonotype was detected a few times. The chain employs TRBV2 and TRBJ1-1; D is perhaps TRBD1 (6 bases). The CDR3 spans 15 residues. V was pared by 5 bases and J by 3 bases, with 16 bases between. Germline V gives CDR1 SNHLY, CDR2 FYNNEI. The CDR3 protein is CASSMGGAPDTEAFF. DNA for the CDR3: TGTGCCAGCAGTATGGGGGGGGCGCCGGACACTGAAGCTTTCTTT.

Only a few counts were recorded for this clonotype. This chain's CDR3 is CATVGTQYF. The CDR3 DNA follows: TGTGCCACCGTAGGGACCCAGTACTTC. The rearrangement links TRBV15 to TRBJ2-5; D is unclear. This CDR3 region has 9 residues. CDR1 is LNHNV, CDR2 YYDKDF, per germline (reference sequence). V was pared by 8 bases and J by 7 bases, with 5 bases between.

The CDR3 here is CASSDNFRDQPQHF. In nucleotides, the CDR3 is TGTGCCAGCAGTGATAATTTCCGTGATCAGCCCCAGCATTTT. This rearrangement joins TRBV6-1 to TRBJ1-5; D unresolved. Germline V lookup: CDR1 MNHNS, CDR2 SASEGT. The CDR3 extends over 14 amino acids. The germline V and J ends were trimmed by 3 bases and 5 bases, with 11 bases remaining between them.

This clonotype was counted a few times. The CDR3 sequence: CASSFAEDTDTQYF. The DNA for the CDR3 is TGCGCCAGCAGCTTTGCGGAAGACACAGATACGCAGTATTTT. The chain is built from TRBV5-1 and TRBJ2-3; no firm D call. Per germline, CDR1 SGHRS and CDR2 YFSETQ. This CDR3 has 14 amino acids. V was cut by 2 bases and J by 2 bases, with 9 bases left in between.

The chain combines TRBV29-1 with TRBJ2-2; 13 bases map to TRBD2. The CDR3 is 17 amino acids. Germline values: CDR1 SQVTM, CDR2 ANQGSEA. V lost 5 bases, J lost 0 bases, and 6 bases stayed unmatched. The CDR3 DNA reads TGCAGCGTTATAGGACTAGCGGGAGAACCGAACACCGGGGAGCTGTTTTTT. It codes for CSVIGLAGEPNTGELFF.

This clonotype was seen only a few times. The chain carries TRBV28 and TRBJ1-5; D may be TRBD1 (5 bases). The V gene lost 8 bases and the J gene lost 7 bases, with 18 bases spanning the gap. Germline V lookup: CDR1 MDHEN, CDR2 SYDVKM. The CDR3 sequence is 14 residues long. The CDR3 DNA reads TGTGCCAGCCGGCAAGGGGTGAGGAGCCAGCCCCAGCATTTT. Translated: CASRQGVRSQPQHF.

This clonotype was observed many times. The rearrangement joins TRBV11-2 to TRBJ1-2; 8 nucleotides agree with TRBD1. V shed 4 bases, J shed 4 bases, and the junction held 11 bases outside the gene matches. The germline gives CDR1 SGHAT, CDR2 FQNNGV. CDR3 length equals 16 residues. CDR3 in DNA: TGTGCCAGCAGCTCCGCCGGGACAGGCACCCTCTATGGCTACACCTTC. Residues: CASSSAGTGTLYGYTF.

CDR3 coding DNA: TGTGCCAGCAGTCCCCAGGGTCGGATGTACAATGAGCAGTTCTTC. Its protein is CASSPQGRMYNEQFF. The chain employs TRBV28 and TRBJ2-1; D may be TRBD1 (5 bases). Trimming cost V 5 bases and J 4 bases, with 15 bases left between them. This CDR3 contains 15 residues. The germline V gene encodes CDR1 MDHEN and CDR2 SYDVKM.

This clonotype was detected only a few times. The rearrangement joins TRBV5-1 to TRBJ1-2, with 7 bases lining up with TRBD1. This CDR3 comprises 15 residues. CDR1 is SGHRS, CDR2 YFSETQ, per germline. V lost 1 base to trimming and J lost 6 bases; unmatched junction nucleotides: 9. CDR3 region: CASSLSTNTGDGYTF. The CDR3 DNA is TGCGCCAGCAGCTTGAGCACCAATACAGGGGATGGCTACACCTTC.

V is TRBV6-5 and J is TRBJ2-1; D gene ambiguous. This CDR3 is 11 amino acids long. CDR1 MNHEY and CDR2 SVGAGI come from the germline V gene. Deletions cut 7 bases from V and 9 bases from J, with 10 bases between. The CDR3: CASKISSEQFF. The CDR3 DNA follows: TGTGCCAGCAAAATATCGTCTGAGCAGTTCTTC.

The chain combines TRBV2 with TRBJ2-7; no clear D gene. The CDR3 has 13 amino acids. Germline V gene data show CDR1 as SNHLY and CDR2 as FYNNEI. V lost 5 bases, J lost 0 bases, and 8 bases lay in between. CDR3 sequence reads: CASSPDASYEQYF. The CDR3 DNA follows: TGTGCCAGCAGTCCCGATGCCTCCTACGAGCAGTACTTC.

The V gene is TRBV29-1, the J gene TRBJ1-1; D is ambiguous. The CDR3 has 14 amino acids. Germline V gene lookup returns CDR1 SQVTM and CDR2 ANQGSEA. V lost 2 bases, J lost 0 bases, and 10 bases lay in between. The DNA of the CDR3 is TGCAGCGTTGAAAGGGTCTTGGTGAACACTGAAGCTTTCTTT. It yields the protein CSVERVLVNTEAFF.

DNA for the CDR3: TGTGCCAGCAGCTTAGACCCCGGGGCAACTGAAGCTTTCTTT. Residues: CASSLDPGATEAFF. The rearrangement joins TRBV7-2 to TRBJ1-1; D possibly corresponds to TRBD1 (5 bases). With 1 base removed from V and 5 bases from J, the gap between germline ends came to 11 bases. The CDR3 is 14 residues long. Per the germline V gene, CDR1 is SGHTA and CDR2 is FQGNSA.

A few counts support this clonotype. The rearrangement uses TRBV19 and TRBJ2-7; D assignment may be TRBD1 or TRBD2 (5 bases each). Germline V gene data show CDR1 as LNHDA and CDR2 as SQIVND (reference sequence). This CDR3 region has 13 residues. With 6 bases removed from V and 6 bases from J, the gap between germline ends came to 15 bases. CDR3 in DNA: TGTGCCAGTAGACCCCCCGAGGGGCCCGAGCAGTACTTC. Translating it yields CASRPPEGPEQYF. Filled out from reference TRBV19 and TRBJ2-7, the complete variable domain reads DGGITQSPKYLFRKEGQNVTLSCEQNLNHDAMYWYRQDPGQGLRLIYYSQIVNDFQKGDIAEGYSVSREKKESFPLTVTSAQKNPTAFYLCASRPPEGPEQYFGPGTRLTVT.

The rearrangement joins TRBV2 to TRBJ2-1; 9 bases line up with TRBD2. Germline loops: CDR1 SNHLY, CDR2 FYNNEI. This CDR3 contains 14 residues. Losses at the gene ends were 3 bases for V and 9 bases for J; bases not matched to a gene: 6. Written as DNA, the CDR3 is TGTGCCAGCAGTGAGCGGGAGGGCCAGGTTGAGCAGTTCTTC. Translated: CASSEREGQVEQFF. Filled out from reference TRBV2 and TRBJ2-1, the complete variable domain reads EPEVTQTPSHQVTQMGQEVILRCVPISNHLYFYWYRQILGQKVEFLVSFYNNEISEKSEIFDDQFSVERPDGSNFTLKIRSTKLEDSAMYFCASSEREGQVEQFFGPGTRLTVL.

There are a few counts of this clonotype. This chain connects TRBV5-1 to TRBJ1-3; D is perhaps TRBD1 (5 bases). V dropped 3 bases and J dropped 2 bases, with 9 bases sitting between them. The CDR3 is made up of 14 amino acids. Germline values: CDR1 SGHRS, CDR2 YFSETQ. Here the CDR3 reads CASSYGTAGNTIYF. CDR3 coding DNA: TGCGCCAGCAGCTATGGGACGGCTGGAAACACCATATATTTT.

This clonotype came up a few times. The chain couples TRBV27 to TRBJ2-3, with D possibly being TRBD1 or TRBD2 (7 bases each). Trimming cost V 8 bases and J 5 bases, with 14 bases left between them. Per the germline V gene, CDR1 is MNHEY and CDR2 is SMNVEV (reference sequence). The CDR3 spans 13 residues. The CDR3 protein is CASSGGVEDTQYF. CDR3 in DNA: TGTGCCAGCTCAGGGGGGGTGGAAGATACGCAGTATTTT.

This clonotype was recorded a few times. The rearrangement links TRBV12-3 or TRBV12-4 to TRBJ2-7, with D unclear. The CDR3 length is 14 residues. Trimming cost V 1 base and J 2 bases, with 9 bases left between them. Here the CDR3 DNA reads TGTGCCAGCAGTTTAGTGGGGAAAACCTACGAGCAGTACTTC. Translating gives CASSLVGKTYEQYF.

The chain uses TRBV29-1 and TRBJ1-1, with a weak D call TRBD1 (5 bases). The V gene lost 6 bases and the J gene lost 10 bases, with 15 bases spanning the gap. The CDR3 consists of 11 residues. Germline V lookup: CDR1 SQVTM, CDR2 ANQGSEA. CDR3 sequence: CSVASWDGAFF. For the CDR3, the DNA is TGCAGCGTAGCCTCGTGGGACGGAGCTTTCTTT.

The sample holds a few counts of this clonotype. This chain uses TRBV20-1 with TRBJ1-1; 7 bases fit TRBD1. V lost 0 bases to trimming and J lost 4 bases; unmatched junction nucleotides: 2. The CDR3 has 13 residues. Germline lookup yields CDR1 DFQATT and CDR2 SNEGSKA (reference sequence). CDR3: CSARETGVTEAFF. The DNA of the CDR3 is TGCAGTGCTAGAGAAACAGGGGTCACTGAAGCTTTCTTT.

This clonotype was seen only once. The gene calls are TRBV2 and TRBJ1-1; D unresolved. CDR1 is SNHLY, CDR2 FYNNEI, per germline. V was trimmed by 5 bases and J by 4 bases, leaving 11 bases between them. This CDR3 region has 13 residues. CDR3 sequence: CASSPRPSTEAFF. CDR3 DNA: TGTGCCAGCAGTCCGAGACCTAGCACTGAAGCTTTCTTT.

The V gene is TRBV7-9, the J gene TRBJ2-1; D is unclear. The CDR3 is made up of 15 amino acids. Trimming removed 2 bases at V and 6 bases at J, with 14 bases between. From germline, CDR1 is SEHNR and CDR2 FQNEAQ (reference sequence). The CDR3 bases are TGTGCCAGCAGCTTAACTCGCGATTTTCCCAATGAGCAGTTCTTC. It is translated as CASSLTRDFPNEQFF.

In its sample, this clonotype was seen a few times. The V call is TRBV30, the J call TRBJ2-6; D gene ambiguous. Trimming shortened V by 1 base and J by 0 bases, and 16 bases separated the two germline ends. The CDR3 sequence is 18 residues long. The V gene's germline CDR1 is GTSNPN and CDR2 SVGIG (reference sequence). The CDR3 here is CAWSGMAEKYSGANVLTF. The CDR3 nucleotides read TGTGCCTGGAGTGGGATGGCAGAGAAGTACTCTGGGGCCAACGTCCTGACTTTC. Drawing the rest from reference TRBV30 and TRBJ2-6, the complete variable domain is SQTIHQWPATLVQPVGSPLSLECTVEGTSNPNLYWYRQAAGRGLQLLFYSVGIGQISSEVPQNLSASRPQDRQFILSSKKLLLSDSGFYLCAWSGMAEKYSGANVLTFGAGSRLTVL.